Listed below are T cell receptor beta chains from one sample, sequenced in a study of CD8 T cells in Susac syndrome. Each CDR3 protein gets one entry after TCRdb re-called the immunoSEQ multiplex PCR reads with MiXCR. The repertoire includes around 200,000 distinct CDR3 sequences, 95% of them detected once, and about 0.095% sits in the top ten. The sequencing input was CD4+ T cells from PBMCs. Receptors were obtained from a human donor in good health. Each CDR3 is given with its conserved first and last residue. Each record gives: clone size, D gene, V gene, J gene, CDR3 DNA, CDR3 protein. The D gene is left open where the match is weak. Size values are once, few and many counts, or a class for expanded clones, and some rows have none.

.	TRBD1	TRBV29-1	TRBJ2-1	TGCAGCGTTCAGGGGGCAGGCGAGCAGTTCTTC	CSVQGAGEQFF
.	TRBD1	TRBV29-1	TRBJ2-7	TGCAGCGGGGGACAGGGGCTCTACGAGCAGTACTTC	CSGGQGLYEQYF
.	TRBD2	TRBV3-1	TRBJ2-1	TGTGCCAGCAGCCTAGGACTAGGGGACGGTGAGCAGTTCTTC	CASSLGLGDGEQFF
.	.	TRBV20-1	TRBJ1-6	TGCAGTGCTACCTACGGGACACACAATTCACCCCTCCACTTT	CSATYGTHNSPLHF
once	.	TRBV3-1	TRBJ1-5	TGTGCCAGCAGCCAAGACGTCGGGCCCCAGCATTTT	CASSQDVGPQHF
.	.	TRBV5-4	TRBJ2-5	TGTGCCAGCAGCTTACAGTTAGGACAAGAGACCCAGTACTTC	CASSLQLGQETQYF
few	.	TRBV18	TRBJ2-7	TGTGCCAGCTCACCCACTGATTACGAGCAGTACTTC	CASSPTDYEQYF
.	.	TRBV20-1	TRBJ2-3	TGCAGTGCTAGTCGACAGTCCAGCACAGATACGCAGTATTTT	CSASRQSSTDTQYF
.	TRBD1	TRBV19	TRBJ1-5	TGTGCCAGTAGTAAGGGGGCAGCCCGAAGCAATCAGCCCCAGCATTTT	CASSKGAARSNQPQHF
.	.	TRBV5-1	TRBJ2-3	TGCGCCAGCAGCTTGAACCGGGGCCCGCAGTATTTT	CASSLNRGPQYF
.	.	TRBV29-1	TRBJ1-2	TGCAGCGTTGACGTTGACCGCTATGGCTACACCTTC	CSVDVDRYGYTF
.	TRBD1	TRBV29-1	TRBJ2-7	TGCAGCGTCCGGGACAGCGCATCGAGAACGGAGCAGTACTTC	CSVRDSASRTEQYF
.	.	TRBV20-1	TRBJ1-5	TGCAGTGCCCCAGGGAGGCTCTGGCCCCAGCATTTT	CSAPGRLWPQHF
.	.	TRBV7-2	TRBJ2-3	TGTGCCAGCAGCTTAGGGGTCAGCACAGATACGCAGTATTTT	CASSLGVSTDTQYF
.	.	TRBV30	TRBJ1-3	TGTGCCTGCTACAGGGAACCTGGAAACACCATATATTTT	CACYREPGNTIYF
.	.	TRBV29-1	TRBJ1-1	TGCAGCGTTGAGGTTAGCAGGGGAGTCACTGAAGCTTTCTTT	CSVEVSRGVTEAFF
.	.	TRBV29-1	TRBJ2-5	TGCAGCGTTGGACCGGACAACGGGGAGACCCAGTACTTC	CSVGPDNGETQYF
.	.	TRBV20-1	TRBJ2-3	TGCAGTGCTAGAGCCAGCACAGATACGCAGTATTTT	CSARASTDTQYF
once	.	TRBV20-1	TRBJ1-2	TGCAGTGCTCAGCCACCGACTTTTTACTATGGCTACACCTTC	CSAQPPTFYYGYTF
.	.	TRBV20-1	TRBJ1-2	TGCAGTCCCAGGGGATCCGGGGACTACACCTTC	CSPRGSGDYTF
.	.	TRBV9	TRBJ1-5	TGTGCCAGCAGCGTAGGAGGGGTTCAGCCCCAGCATTTT	CASSVGGVQPQHF
.	.	TRBV29-1	TRBJ2-2	TGCAGCGGGAGGGGGACAGCGAACACCGGGGAGCTGTTTTTT	CSGRGTANTGELFF
once	TRBD2	TRBV12-3/TRBV12-4	TRBJ2-3	TGTGCCACCCGACCCCCTCTAGCGGGAGGATCCGCAGATACGCAGTATTTT	CATRPPLAGGSADTQYF
.	.	TRBV7-9	TRBJ1-6	TGTGCCAGCAGCCCAGATTTGAGTACCTCACCCCTCCACTTT	CASSPDLSTSPLHF
.	.	TRBV5-1	TRBJ2-1	TGCGCCAGCGGGGGAGGAAGTGCCTACAATGAGCAGTTCTTC	CASGGGSAYNEQFF
.	TRBD2	TRBV9	TRBJ2-2	TGTGCCAGCAGCGTAATGAGTAGCGGGATGAACACCGGGGAGCTGTTTTTT	CASSVMSSGMNTGELFF
.	TRBD1	TRBV29-1	TRBJ2-6	TGCAGCGTGGCAGGGGGCTCTGGGGCCAACGTCCTGACTTTC	CSVAGGSGANVLTF
.	TRBD1	TRBV28	TRBJ2-5	TGTGCCAGCAGTCCTACAGGGGGCGGGGAAGAGACCCAGTACTTC	CASSPTGGGEETQYF
.	.	TRBV10-3	TRBJ2-1	TGTGCCATCAGTGCCGCGCTAGCCAATGAGCAGTTCTTC	CAISAALANEQFF
.	.	TRBV6-5	TRBJ2-3	TGTGCCAGCAGTTATAAGCAGTCTAGCACAGATACGCAGTATTTT	CASSYKQSSTDTQYF
.	.	TRBV30	TRBJ1-5	TGTGCCTGGAGTGTACAGGGAGTGCAGCCCCAGCATTTT	CAWSVQGVQPQHF
.	.	TRBV20-1	TRBJ2-3	TGCAGTGCTAGAATGGGGGCGTGGGGCACAGATACGCAGTATTTT	CSARMGAWGTDTQYF
.	TRBD2	TRBV20-1	TRBJ2-2	TGCAGTGCCCCAGGGACTAGCGGGCGCACCGGGGAGCTGTTTTTT	CSAPGTSGRTGELFF
.	TRBD1	TRBV5-1	TRBJ2-2	TGCGCCAGCAGCCGGGACAGGGGTCTAACCGGGGAGCTGTTTTTT	CASSRDRGLTGELFF
.	.	TRBV7-9	TRBJ1-1	TGTGCCAGCACCGGGCTAAGGAGCACTGAAGCTTTCTTT	CASTGLRSTEAFF
.	.	TRBV29-1	TRBJ2-3	TGCAGCTTTGCTGTCCAAGAAAGGGCGCGTACGCAGTATTTT	CSFAVQERARTQYF
.	.	TRBV6-6	TRBJ2-3	TGTGCCAGCAAGGGGGACACAGATACGCAGTATTTT	CASKGDTDTQYF
.	.	TRBV4-1	TRBJ1-1	TGCGCCAGCAGCCAAGATCCCCGGGACGTGAAAGCTTTCTTT	CASSQDPRDVKAFF
.	.	TRBV29-1	TRBJ2-2	TGCAGCGTTGCACAGGGATTATCCTCCGGGGAGCTGTTTTTT	CSVAQGLSSGELFF
.	TRBD1	TRBV27	TRBJ1-4	TGTGCCAGCAGTCCCCCGACAGGGGGTGGTGAAAAACTGTTTTTT	CASSPPTGGGEKLFF
.	TRBD1	TRBV29-1	TRBJ1-1	TGCAGCGTGGCTGGACAGGGGATCAACACTGAAGCTTTCTTT	CSVAGQGINTEAFF
.	.	TRBV4-1	TRBJ1-6	TGCGCCAGCAGCCAAGATCGGAGAAATTCACCCCTCCACTTT	CASSQDRRNSPLHF
once	TRBD1	TRBV30	TRBJ2-1	TGTGCCTTCGCCCGGGACAGGTTTCAAAATGAGCAGTTCTTC	CAFARDRFQNEQFF
.	.	TRBV2	TRBJ1-1	TGTGCCAGCACTACGGACGGGAACACTGAAGCTTTCTTT	CASTTDGNTEAFF
.	.	TRBV18	TRBJ1-4	TGTGCCAGCTCACCGAAGGGTGAAAAACTGTTTTTT	CASSPKGEKLFF
once	.	TRBV29-1	TRBJ2-7	TGCAGCGTTGTAAAGACCGTAAGCTCCTACGAGCAGTACTTC	CSVVKTVSSYEQYF
.	.	TRBV3-1	TRBJ1-2	TGTGCCAGCAGCCAAGGCCCCGGTGGGGACTATGGCTACACCTTC	CASSQGPGGDYGYTF
.	.	TRBV20-1	TRBJ1-2	TGCAGTGCTAGAAGGTCGTCGGGACGGATCTATGGCTACACCTTC	CSARRSSGRIYGYTF
.	.	TRBV9	TRBJ2-1	TGTGCCAGCAGCGTAGCTAGGCGGGTTAGTGAGCAGTTCTTC	CASSVARRVSEQFF
.	.	TRBV3-1	TRBJ2-5	TGTGCCAGCAGCCCTCCTCCGACAGAAGAGACCCAGTACTTC	CASSPPPTEETQYF
.	.	TRBV12-3/TRBV12-4	TRBJ2-4	TGTGCCAGCAGTTTGGTACAGGGAGCCAAAAACATTCAGTACTTC	CASSLVQGAKNIQYF
.	TRBD2	TRBV2	TRBJ2-7	TGTGCCAGCAGTAGCGGGGGGACCTCCTACGAGCAGTACTTC	CASSSGGTSYEQYF
.	.	TRBV30	TRBJ1-1	TGTGCCTGGGACTATGGGCGGGGGACTGAAGCTTTCTTT	CAWDYGRGTEAFF
.	TRBD1	TRBV30	TRBJ1-5	TGTGCCTGGAGTGGGGACAGGGTAGGGCTGGGTAGCAATCAGCCCCAGCATTTT	CAWSGDRVGLGSNQPQHF
.	TRBD2	TRBV4-2	TRBJ2-1	TGTGCCAGCAGCCAGGATAAGGGACTACCAGACAATGAGCAGTTCTTC	CASSQDKGLPDNEQFF
.	.	TRBV18	TRBJ1-1	TGTGCCAGCTCACCATTAAATGGGAACACTGAAGCTTTCTTT	CASSPLNGNTEAFF
.	.	TRBV6-5	TRBJ1-2	TGTGCCAGCAGCCCACAGCCTAACTATGGCTACACCTTC	CASSPQPNYGYTF